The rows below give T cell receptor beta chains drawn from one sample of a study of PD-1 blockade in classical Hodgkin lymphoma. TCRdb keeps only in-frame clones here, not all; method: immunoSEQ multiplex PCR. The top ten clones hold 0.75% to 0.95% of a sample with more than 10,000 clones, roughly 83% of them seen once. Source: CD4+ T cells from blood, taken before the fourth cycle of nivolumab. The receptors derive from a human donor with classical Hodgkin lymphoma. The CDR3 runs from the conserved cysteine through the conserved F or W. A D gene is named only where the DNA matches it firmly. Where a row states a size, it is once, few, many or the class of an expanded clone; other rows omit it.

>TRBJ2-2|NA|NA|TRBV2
TGTGCCAGCAAGTGGTCCGGGGAGCTGTTTTTT
CASKWSGELFF
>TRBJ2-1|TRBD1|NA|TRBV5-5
TGTGCCAGCAGCCGGGACAGGGGAAGGAATGAGCAGTTCTTC
CASSRDRGRNEQFF
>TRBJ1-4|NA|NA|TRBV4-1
TGCGCCAGCAGCCAAGATGTTTACAGATGGGATGAAAAACTGTTTTTT
CASSQDVYRWDEKLFF
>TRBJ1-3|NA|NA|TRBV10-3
TGTGCCGGGTCGTTGGGAACGAAAAGCTCTGGAAACACCATATATTTT
CAGSLGTKSSGNTIYF
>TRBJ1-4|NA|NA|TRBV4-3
TGCGCCAGCAGCAAAACTCGGACAGTCCCTAATGAAAAACTGTTTTTT
CASSKTRTVPNEKLFF
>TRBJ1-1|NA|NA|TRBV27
TGTGCCAGCAGCCACTACCCCCCGGGACCCCTGAACACTGAAGCTTTCTTT
CASSHYPPGPLNTEAFF
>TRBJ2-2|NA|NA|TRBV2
TGTGCCAGCAGTGCCGAGGGGAACACCGGGGAGCTGTTTTTT
CASSAEGNTGELFF
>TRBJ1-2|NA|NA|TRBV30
TGTGCCTGGAGCTTGACGGTCAGGCGAGTTAACTATGGCTACACCTTC
CAWSLTVRRVNYGYTF
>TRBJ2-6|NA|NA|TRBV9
TGTGCCAGCAGCGTAGCCGGGGGCCCCCGGCATGGGGCCAACGTCCTGACTTTC
CASSVAGGPRHGANVLTF
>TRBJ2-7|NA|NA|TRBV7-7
TGTGCCAGCAGCGCGGGGAGCCTCGATTCCTACGAGCAGTACTTC
CASSAGSLDSYEQYF
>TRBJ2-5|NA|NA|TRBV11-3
TGTGCCAGCAGCTTATCAGCCCAAGAGACCCAGTACTTC
CASSLSAQETQYF
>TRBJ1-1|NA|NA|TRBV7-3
TGTGCCAGCAGCCCAACCAATTCGGGGGCTGAAGCTTTCTTT
CASSPTNSGAEAFF
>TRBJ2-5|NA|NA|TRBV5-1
TGCGCCAGCAGCTTGGGGGGGGGCCGCCAAGAGACCCAGTACTTC
CASSLGGGRQETQYF
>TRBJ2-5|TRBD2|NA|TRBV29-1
TGCAGCGTTGAAAGTCTAGCGGGCCAGGAGACCCAGTACTTC
CSVESLAGQETQYF
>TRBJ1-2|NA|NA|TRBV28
TGTGCCAGCAGTATGACAGTGTACTATGGCTACACCTTC
CASSMTVYYGYTF
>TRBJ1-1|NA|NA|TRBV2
TGTGCCAGCACTTATCTCCTGGGGGGTATGAACACTGAAGCTTTCTTT
CASTYLLGGMNTEAFF
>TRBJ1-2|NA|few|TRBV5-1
TGCGCCAGCAGCTTGTCGAATGGCTATGGCTACACCTTC
CASSLSNGYGYTF
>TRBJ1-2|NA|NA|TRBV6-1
TGTGCCAGCAGTGGAAGGGTTCCCTATGGCTACACCTTC
CASSGRVPYGYTF